The 28 T cell receptor beta chains presented below share a single source sample, sequenced in a study of blood T cell repertoires in COVID-19. Method: immunoSEQ multiplex PCR; TCRdb's copy keeps in-frame clones and lacks some. Among 200,000 to 300,000 clones listed, 86% were seen once. Sequencing was done on a sample of peripheral blood. All receptors derive from a man aged 25-45 years with active or convalescent COVID-19.

The genes are TRBV6-1 and TRBJ2-5, with 13 bases identical to TRBD2. CDR3 length equals 17 residues. Germline trimming cut 4 bases from V and 2 bases from J; bases unmatched to any gene: 7. Looked up from germline, CDR1 is MNHNS and CDR2 is SASEGT. The CDR3: CASSVTSGGARQETQYF. The CDR3 DNA follows: TGTGCCAGCAGTGTCACTAGCGGGGGGGCTCGTCAAGAGACCCAGTACTTC.

This clone was detected once. This sequence joins TRBV5-1 and TRBJ2-2; D is perhaps TRBD2 (5 bases). The CDR3 consists of 14 residues. V dropped 2 bases and J dropped 6 bases, with 11 bases sitting between them. Germline CDR1 and CDR2: SGHRS and YFSETQ. The CDR3 DNA reads TGCGCCAGCAGCTTCCCAGCGGCCCCCGGGGAGCTGTTTTTT. Translation: CASSFPAAPGELFF. Based on the CDR3 plus reference TRBV5-1 and TRBJ2-2, the full variable domain is KAGVTQTPRYLIKTRGQQVTLSCSPISGHRSVSWYQQTPGQGLQFLFEYFSETQRNKGNFPGRFSGRQFSNSRSEMNVSTLELGDSALYLCASSFPAAPGELFFGEGSRLTVL.

The chain links TRBV5-1 to TRBJ2-2, with TRBD1 identical over 7 bases. Trimming removed 4 bases from V and 1 base from J; junction bases left unmatched: 4. Germline V gene lookup returns CDR1 SGHRS and CDR2 YFSETQ. The CDR3 runs to 15 residues. This CDR3 is CASSLGTVNTGELFF. In nucleotides, the CDR3 is TGCGCCAGCAGCCTCGGGACAGTGAACACCGGGGAGCTGTTTTTT.

V gene TRBV19 combines with J gene TRBJ1-6; tentatively, D is TRBD1 (6 bases). Germline V gene sequence: CDR1 LNHDA, CDR2 SQIVND (reference sequence). V lost 7 bases, J lost 7 bases, and 14 bases lay in between. The CDR3 is 14 amino acids. The CDR3 here is CASTPTGRNSPLHF. The CDR3 DNA is TGTGCCAGTACCCCCACAGGGAGAAATTCACCCCTCCACTTT.

V and J are TRBV5-8 and TRBJ1-5; no clear D. Trimming took 1 base from V and 9 from J, leaving 8 bases between them. Looked up from germline, CDR1 is SGHTS and CDR2 is YDEGEE. The CDR3 sequence is 12 residues long. Written as DNA, the CDR3 is TGTGCCAGCAGCTTGAAAGAGGGGCCCCAGCATTTT. This encodes CASSLKEGPQHF.

About this clone: Other DNA sequences from this sample encode an identical CDR3 as well. V is TRBV7-9 and J is TRBJ2-3, with TRBD2 matching 9 bases. This CDR3 region has 15 residues. Losses at the gene ends were 2 bases for V and 1 base for J; bases not matched to a gene: 1. Per the germline V gene, CDR1 is SEHNR and CDR2 is FQNEAQ (reference sequence). This CDR3 reads CASSLSSGGTDTQYF. In DNA, the CDR3 is TGTGCCAGCAGCTTATCTAGCGGGGGCACAGATACGCAGTATTTT.

The gene calls are TRBV7-2 and TRBJ2-3, with D perhaps matching TRBD1 (7 bases). This CDR3 contains 16 residues. V was trimmed by 5 bases and J by 4 bases, leaving 19 bases between them. The germline CDR1 and CDR2 sequences are SGHTA and FQGNSA. CDR3 sequence: CASSHNRGLVSDTQYF. The CDR3 DNA reads TGTGCCAGCAGCCATAACAGGGGACTGGTATCAGATACGCAGTATTTT.

The J gene is TRBJ2-7, the V gene TRBV19; 7 bases agree with TRBD1. V trimming: 7 bases; J trimming: 3 bases; junction bases outside the gene matches: 12. The V gene's germline CDR1 is LNHDA and CDR2 SQIVND (reference sequence). This CDR3 comprises 15 residues. The CDR3 bases are TGTGCCAGTATTCCACGCCAGGGGGACGACTACGAGCAGTACTTC. Its translation: CASIPRQGDDYEQYF.

The rearrangement joins TRBV5-4 to TRBJ1-6; TRBD1 might be the D (5 bases). The germline V gene has CDR1 SGHNT and CDR2 YYREEE (reference sequence). The ends were cut back, 0 bases at V and 5 bases at J, with 6 bases in the middle. This CDR3 has 14 amino acids. In DNA, the CDR3 is TGTGCCAGCAGCTTGGGCAGGGATAATTCACCCCTCCACTTT. It encodes CASSLGRDNSPLHF.

The chain recombines TRBV9 with TRBJ2-2; D is possibly TRBD2 (5 bases). The germline gives CDR1 SGDLS, CDR2 YYNGEE. The CDR3 runs 17 residues. Trimming removed 6 bases at V and 0 bases at J, with 18 bases between. This CDR3 is CASTSRNEYANTGELFF. In DNA form, the CDR3 reads TGTGCCAGCACTAGCAGAAACGAATATGCGAACACCGGGGAGCTGTTTTTT. The variable domain in full, with the rest retrieved from reference TRBV9 and TRBJ2-2, is DSGVTQTPKHLITATGQRVTLRCSPRSGDLSVYWYQQSLDQGLQFLIQYYNGEERAKGNILERFSAQQFPDLHSELNLSSLELGDSALYFCASTSRNEYANTGELFFGEGSRLTVL.

This clone appeared once. J is TRBJ1-6 and V is TRBV21-1; TRBD1, the table's D call, was not compared with the DNA. TRBV21-1 counts as a pseudogene. This CDR3 is built from 17 residues. CDR3 DNA: TGTGCCAGCAGCAATACCAGGGTAGTAGGATATAATTCACCCCTCCACTTT. Amino acids: CASSNTRVVGYNSPLHF.

This chain uses TRBV25-1 with TRBJ1-5; D unclear. Germline V gene data show CDR1 as MGHDK and CDR2 as SYGVNS. The V gene lost 4 bases and the J gene lost 3 bases, with 7 bases spanning the gap. The CDR3 runs to 13 residues. CDR3 protein: CASSAGDNQPQHF. For the CDR3, the DNA is TGTGCCAGCAGTGCCGGGGACAATCAGCCCCAGCATTTT. Drawing the rest from reference TRBV25-1 and TRBJ1-5, the complete variable domain is EADIYQTPRYLVIGTGKKITLECSQTMGHDKMYWYQQDPGMELHLIHYSYGVNSTEKGDLSSESTVSRIRTEHFPLTLESARPSHTSQYLCASSAGDNQPQHFGDGTRLSIL.

The chain is built from TRBV7-9 and TRBJ1-1; 7 nucleotides line up with TRBD1. This CDR3 comprises 14 residues. V lost 4 bases, J lost 4 bases, and 6 bases stayed unmatched. CDR1 SEHNR and CDR2 FQNEAQ come from the germline V gene (reference sequence). CDR3 region: CASSSRTGPTEAFF. For the CDR3, the DNA is TGTGCCAGCAGCTCCCGGACAGGACCCACTGAAGCTTTCTTT. Full variable domain (remainder filled in from reference TRBV7-9 and TRBJ1-1): DTGVSQNPRHKITKRGQNVTFRCDPISEHNRLYWYRQTLGQGPEFLTYFQNEAQLEKSRLLSDRFSAERPKGSFSTLEIQRTEQGDSAMYLCASSSRTGPTEAFFGQGTRLTVV.

The chain employs TRBV7-7 and TRBJ2-1; D not resolved. CDR3 length equals 12 residues. Germline-derived CDR1 and CDR2 are SSHAT and FNYEAQ (reference sequence). V lost 6 bases and J 9 bases, leaving 12 bases between the germline ends. CDR3 sequence reads: CASRSGRSEQFF. The CDR3 coding sequence is TGTGCCAGCAGATCCGGTCGGAGTGAGCAGTTCTTC.

V and J are TRBV30 and TRBJ1-1; 9 bases map to TRBD1. V lost 3 bases to trimming and J lost 5 bases; unmatched junction nucleotides: 13. Germline V CDR1 and CDR2: GTSNPN, SVGIG (reference sequence). The CDR3 length is 16 residues. This CDR3 reads CAWRPRQGTGMTEAFF. In DNA form, the CDR3 reads TGTGCCTGGAGGCCGAGACAGGGGACAGGGATGACTGAAGCTTTCTTT. The full variable domain, in which reference TRBV30 and TRBJ1-1 provide the parts outside the CDR3, is SQTIHQWPATLVQPVGSPLSLECTVEGTSNPNLYWYRQAAGRGLQLLFYSVGIGQISSEVPQNLSASRPQDRQFILSSKKLLLSDSGFYLCAWRPRQGTGMTEAFFGQGTRLTVV.

V is TRBV5-1 and J is TRBJ2-1; D remains ambiguous. The germline gives CDR1 SGHRS, CDR2 YFSETQ. The CDR3 spans 15 residues. Trimming cost V 3 bases and J 4 bases, with 14 bases left between them. This CDR3 reads CASSWRPTPYNEQFF. The CDR3 nucleotides are TGCGCCAGCAGCTGGAGACCCACCCCTTACAATGAGCAGTTCTTC.

V is TRBV13 and J is TRBJ2-2, with 12 positions matching TRBD2. In germline, CDR1 is PRHDT, CDR2 FYEKMQ (reference sequence). The CDR3 extends over 17 amino acids. V lost 7 bases and J lost 6; bases outside the gene matches: 12. The CDR3 is CASTSFPLAGGPGELFF. CDR3 coding DNA: TGTGCCAGCACCTCTTTCCCCCTAGCGGGGGGGCCCGGGGAGCTGTTTTTT. Drawing the rest from reference TRBV13 and TRBJ2-2, the complete variable domain is AAGVIQSPRHLIKEKRETATLKCYPIPRHDTVYWYQQGPGQDPQFLISFYEKMQSDKGSIPDRFSAQQFSDYHSELNMSSLELGDSALYFCASTSFPLAGGPGELFFGEGSRLTVL.

The chain uses TRBV5-1 and TRBJ2-7, with 7 nucleotides matching TRBD1. Germline V gene data show CDR1 as SGHRS and CDR2 as YFSETQ. This CDR3 region has 14 residues. The V and J ends lost 5 bases and 2 bases, in that order; junction bases with no gene match: 7. The CDR3 nucleotides read TGCGCCAGCAGGATGAGGACAGGCCCCTACGAGCAGTACTTC. The encoded protein is CASRMRTGPYEQYF.

In the case of this clone: Other DNA sequences in this sample translate to the same CDR3. J is TRBJ1-5 and V is TRBV30; 9 bases are shared with TRBD1. V shed 5 bases, J shed 5 bases, and the junction held 4 bases outside the gene matches. CDR1 is GTSNPN, CDR2 SVGIG, per germline (reference sequence). The CDR3 loop spans 13 amino acids. The CDR3 coding sequence is TGTGCCTGGGCGACAGGGGGGGATCAGCCCCAGCATTTT. Residues: CAWATGGDQPQHF.

V usage is TRBV14 and J usage is TRBJ1-2; D is ambiguous. The CDR3 runs to 13 residues. The ends were cut back, 0 bases at V and 4 bases at J, with 6 bases in the middle. The germline V gene has CDR1 SGHDN and CDR2 FVKESK. CDR3 nucleotide sequence: TGTGCCAGCAGCCAAGATCTCGGCTATGGCTACACCTTC. Residues: CASSQDLGYGYTF.

This chain links TRBV18 with TRBJ2-7; 7 positions agree with TRBD2. Germline CDR1 reads KGHSH; CDR2 reads LQKENI. This CDR3 has 17 amino acids. Germline trimming cut 1 base from V and 6 bases from J; bases unmatched to any gene: 15. The CDR3 spells CASSPLGGATSISEQYF. Here the CDR3 DNA reads TGTGCCAGCTCACCACTCGGTGGAGCGACTAGCATATCCGAGCAGTACTTC.

This clone was seen a handful of times. The chain is built from TRBV27 and TRBJ1-3, with D possibly TRBD1 on 6 matching bases. The V gene lost 6 bases and the J gene lost 1 base, with 16 bases spanning the gap. The CDR3 is 16 residues long. Germline V lookup: CDR1 MNHEY, CDR2 SMNVEV (reference sequence). CDR3 bases: TGTGCCAGCAGCCCGACCCAGGGGCTTTCTGGAAACACCATATATTTT. Translated, it gives CASSPTQGLSGNTIYF.

The CDR3 DNA reads TGTGCCAGCACGGACAGGGTATACAATGAGCAGTTCTTC. It is translated as CASTDRVYNEQFF. This chain joins TRBV7-9 and TRBJ2-1; TRBD1 agrees at 8 bases. The germline gives CDR1 SEHNR, CDR2 FQNEAQ (reference sequence). After removal of 7 bases from V and 4 bases from J, the junction contained 3 bases not matched to a gene. This CDR3 spans 13 amino acids.

The chain combines TRBV9 with TRBJ2-1; 7 bases match TRBD2. This CDR3 is 15 amino acids long. V gave up 0 bases and J gave up 9 bases; unmatched junction bases: 9. The germline V gene encodes CDR1 SGDLS and CDR2 YYNGEE. This chain's CDR3 is CASSVEGLSLSEQFF. DNA of the CDR3: TGTGCCAGCAGCGTAGAGGGACTATCCCTCAGTGAGCAGTTCTTC.

This sequence joins TRBV5-1 and TRBJ1-2; maybe TRBD1 (6 bases). CDR3 length: 16 residues. Trimming took 0 bases from V and 8 from J, leaving 20 bases between them. Germline V gene data show CDR1 as SGHRS and CDR2 as YFSETQ. CDR3 in amino acids: CASSLALTGQYEGYTF. As DNA, the CDR3 is TGCGCCAGCAGCTTGGCCTTGACAGGACAGTACGAGGGCTACACCTTC.

The chain joins TRBV30 to TRBJ1-1, with unresolved D. V lost 1 base and J 5 bases, leaving 8 bases between the germline ends. Looked up from germline, CDR1 is GTSNPN and CDR2 is SVGIG (reference sequence). The CDR3 totals 12 residues. CDR3 bases: TGTGCCTGGAGTGGGTCGGGGACTGAAGCTTTCTTT. It translates to CAWSGSGTEAFF.

This clone was seen a handful of times. The chain has TRBV18 and TRBJ1-1; 7 bases are a match to TRBD1. Unmatched junction bases numbered 6, after V lost 4 bases and J lost 1 base. The CDR3 has 15 amino acids. In germline, CDR1 is KGHSH, CDR2 LQKENI. The CDR3 DNA sequence: TGTGCCAGCTCACTTAGCAACAGGGGGAACACTGAAGCTTTCTTT. Protein sequence: CASSLSNRGNTEAFF.

The J gene is TRBJ2-7, the V gene TRBV19; maybe TRBD2 (5 bases). The CDR3 consists of 11 residues. V shed 5 bases and J shed 7 bases, with 9 bases lying between them. Germline CDR1 reads LNHDA; CDR2 reads SQIVND (reference sequence). CDR3 coding DNA: TGTGCCAGTAGTTGGTCGGGAGAGCAGTACTTC. The encoded protein is CASSWSGEQYF. Drawing the rest from reference TRBV19 and TRBJ2-7, the complete variable domain is DGGITQSPKYLFRKEGQNVTLSCEQNLNHDAMYWYRQDPGQGLRLIYYSQIVNDFQKGDIAEGYSVSREKKESFPLTVTSAQKNPTAFYLCASSWSGEQYFGPGTRLTVT.